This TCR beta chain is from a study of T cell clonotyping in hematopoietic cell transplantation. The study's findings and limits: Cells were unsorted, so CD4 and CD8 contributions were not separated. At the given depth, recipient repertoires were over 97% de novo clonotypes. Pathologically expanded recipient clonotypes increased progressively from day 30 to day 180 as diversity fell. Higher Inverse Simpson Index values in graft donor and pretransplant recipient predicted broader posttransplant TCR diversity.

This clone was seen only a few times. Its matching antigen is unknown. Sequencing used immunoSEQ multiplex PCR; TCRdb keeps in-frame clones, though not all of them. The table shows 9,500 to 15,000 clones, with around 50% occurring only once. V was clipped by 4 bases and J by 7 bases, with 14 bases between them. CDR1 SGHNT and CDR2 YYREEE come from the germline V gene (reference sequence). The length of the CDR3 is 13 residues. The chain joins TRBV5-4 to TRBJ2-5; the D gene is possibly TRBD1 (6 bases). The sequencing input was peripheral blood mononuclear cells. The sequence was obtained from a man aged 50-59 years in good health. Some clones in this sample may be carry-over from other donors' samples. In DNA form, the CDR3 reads TGTGCCAGCAGCAACGCAGGGGTAGGGACCCAGTACTTC. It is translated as CASSNAGVGTQYF.